These 6 T cell receptor beta chains came from one sample sequenced in a study of regulatory T cells in long-lasting Graves disease. CDR3 regions were amplified by Arm-PCR using iRepertoire HTBI primers to build TCR beta libraries. In TCRdb, the multiplex PCR reads were re-called with MiXCR into one record per CDR3 protein. The profile shows 450,000 to 600,000 distinct CDR3 sequences, approximately 13% of them singletons. Time point defined: newly diagnosed GD, antithyroid drugs for less than 3 months. The TCR library was made from RNA extracted from PBMCs. These data were also filed under a second study, of T cells in Graves' hyperthyroidism and ophthalmopathy.

Sequencing used peripheral blood mononuclear cells (PBMCs), obtained at new diagnosis, from a patient treated with antithyroid drugs. The receptors shown here come from a man aged 25-45 years with Graves disease.

The chain links TRBV2 to TRBJ2-1; no clear D. The CDR3 is 15 residues long. Germline-derived CDR1 and CDR2 are SNHLY and FYNNEI. The V gene lost 6 bases and the J gene lost 0 bases, with 12 bases spanning the gap. The CDR3 here is CASSLVTNSYNEQFF. The CDR3 DNA is TGTGCCAGCAGCTTAGTCACAAACTCCTACAATGAGCAGTTCTTC.

In its sample, this clonotype was seen many times. The chain recombines TRBV28 with TRBJ2-6, with D tentatively TRBD1 (6 bases). Trimming removed 7 bases from V and 4 bases from J, with 14 bases in between. Per germline, CDR1 MDHEN and CDR2 SYDVKM. The CDR3 length is 15 residues. As DNA, the CDR3 is TGTGCCAGCACTCTCACAGGGCGGGGGGCCAACGTCCTGACTTTC. Amino acid sequence: CASTLTGRGANVLTF.

V gene TRBV20-1 combines with J gene TRBJ2-4, with 14 bases aligning to TRBD2. CDR3 size: 16 residues. V lost 6 bases, J lost 8 bases, and 12 bases stayed unmatched. Germline V lookup: CDR1 DFQATT, CDR2 SNEGSKA (reference sequence). The CDR3, as DNA: TGCAGTGCCTTCCCCGGACTAGCGGGGGGTGGGTACATTCAGTACTTC. This codes for CSAFPGLAGGGYIQYF.

This clonotype was seen at least ten times. The chain carries TRBV6-1 and TRBJ1-4; a weak D match, TRBD1 (5 bases). This CDR3 has 15 residues. V was clipped by 1 base and J by 3 bases, with 9 bases between them. The germline gives CDR1 MNHNS, CDR2 SASEGT. CDR3 residues: CASSEGDSSNEKLFF. The CDR3 DNA is TGTGCCAGCAGTGAAGGAGACAGCTCTAATGAAAAACTGTTTTTT.

This chain joins TRBV20-1 and TRBJ2-2; 8 nucleotides line up with TRBD2. This CDR3 contains 16 residues. V lost 0 bases, J lost 8 bases, and 11 bases stayed unmatched. Looked up from germline, CDR1 is DFQATT and CDR2 is SNEGSKA (reference sequence). In DNA form, the CDR3 reads TGCAGTGCTAGAGATGACGGGAGGGGGGTTCGTGGGGAGCTGTTTTTT. Its translation: CSARDDGRGVRGELFF.

This clonotype was seen repeatedly, ten times or more. The J gene is TRBJ1-5, the V gene TRBV15; 8 bases are shared with TRBD1. This CDR3 has 16 amino acids. J lost 5 bases, V lost 3 bases, and 9 bases had no gene match. Germline loops: CDR1 LNHNV, CDR2 YYDKDF (reference sequence). CDR3 amino acids: CATSSADRVYYQPQHF. In DNA form, the CDR3 reads TGTGCCACCAGCAGTGCGGACAGGGTTTACTATCAGCCCCAGCATTTT.